A single sample is the source of the 3 T cell receptor beta chains below, sequenced in a study of blood T cell repertoires in COVID-19. The assay was immunoSEQ multiplex PCR, and TCRdb's table has in-frame clones only and misses some. In the table there are under 450,000 clones, more than 75% of which are singletons. Sequencing used peripheral blood. These receptors all come from a human donor with acute or convalescent COVID-19. The donor label of this sample is uncertain.

This clone was observed a single time. This rearrangement joins TRBV5-4 to TRBJ2-7, with D maybe TRBD1 (7 bases). This CDR3 spans 16 amino acids. The germline V gene has CDR1 SGHNT and CDR2 YYREEE (reference sequence). Trimming pared 4 bases from V and 6 bases from J, leaving 23 bases between. The CDR3 reads CASSRARDREVFEQYF. The DNA of the CDR3 is TGTGCCAGCAGCCGGGCCCGTGACAGGGAGGTCTTCGAGCAGTACTTC.

This chain uses TRBV4-1 with TRBJ1-5; 7 positions agree with TRBD1. Trimming took 2 bases from V and 2 from J; bases not matched to a gene: 9. From germline, CDR1 is MGHRA and CDR2 YSYEKL. The CDR3 is 17 amino acids. The CDR3 loop is CASSQLGTGERNQPQHF. The CDR3 DNA is TGCGCCAGCAGCCAACTCGGTACAGGGGAACGCAATCAGCCCCAGCATTTT.

The V gene is TRBV5-1, the J gene TRBJ2-3; 10 nucleotides align to TRBD1. The CDR3 runs 15 residues. Germline lookup yields CDR1 SGHRS and CDR2 YFSETQ. V trimming: 2 bases; J trimming: 6 bases; junction bases outside the gene matches: 6. The CDR3 sequence is CASSFSGQGSDTQYF. CDR3 nucleotides: TGCGCCAGCAGCTTCTCGGGACAGGGGTCTGATACGCAGTATTTT.